Listed below are T cell receptor beta chains from one sample, sequenced in a study of T-cell reconstitution after alpha-beta-depleted transplantation in children. One entry per CDR3 protein results from TCRdb running MiXCR on the PCR reads. The sample has a few hundred thousand distinct CDR3 sequences, about an eighth seen once. The source material was PBMCs from the stem cell graft donor, sampled from the stem cell graft. The origin of the receptors is a human donor who donated a stem cell graft to a child with combined immunodeficiency. Both conserved end residues are part of each CDR3. The order of the fields is J gene, V gene, D gene, clone size, CDR3 protein, CDR3 DNA. The D gene is left open where the match is weak. Clone size is shown for a subset of rows, as once, few, many or a class of expanded clone.

>TRBJ2-1|TRBV6-2/TRBV6-3|.|.
CASSYSSQGHRF
TGTGCCAGCAGTTACTCCTCCCAAGGACACCGATTC
>TRBJ2-3|TRBV18|.|many
CASSAGYGGDTQYF
TGTGCCAGCTCAGCCGGATACGGAGGAGATACGCAGTATTTT
>TRBJ1-1|TRBV7-9|.|.
CASSATTHTEAFF
TGTGCCAGCAGCGCGACAACTCACACTGAAGCTTTCTTT
>TRBJ2-2|TRBV4-3|.|many
CASSQFSRQNTGELFF
TGCGCCAGCAGCCAATTCTCTAGGCAGAACACCGGGGAGCTGTTTTTT
>TRBJ2-7|TRBV6-1|TRBD2|few
CASSQLAGAGYEQYF
TGTGCCAGCAGCCAGCTAGCGGGAGCCGGCTACGAGCAGTACTTC
>TRBJ2-2|TRBV20-1|.|.
CSGTRAVYTGELFF
TGCAGTGGAACCCGGGCAGTTTACACCGGGGAGCTGTTTTTT
>TRBJ2-7|TRBV7-2|.|many
CASSFPEDYFQYEQYF
TGTGCCAGCAGCTTCCCAGAGGACTATTTCCAGTACGAGCAGTACTTC
>TRBJ2-2|TRBV7-9|.|many
CASSLTNNTGELFF
TGTGCCAGCAGCTTGACGAACAACACCGGGGAGCTGTTTTTT
>TRBJ2-3|TRBV20-1|.|.
CSVIHTDTQYF
TGCAGTGTAATTCACACAGATACGCAGTATTTT
>TRBJ2-3|TRBV12-3/TRBV12-4|.|once
CASIYHTVGTDTQYF
TGTGCCAGCATTTACCACACCGTTGGCACAGATACGCAGTATTTT
>TRBJ2-5|TRBV12-3/TRBV12-4|TRBD2|many
CASSPHGTSGEGETQYF
TGTGCCAGCAGTCCCCACGGGACTAGCGGGGAGGGGGAGACCCAGTACTTC
>TRBJ2-3|TRBV5-1|.|.
CASSLNVLFTDTQYF
TGCGCCAGCAGCTTAAATGTACTTTTCACAGATACGCAGTATTTT
>TRBJ2-2|TRBV6-4|.|.
CASSEHRDSDTGELFF
TGTGCCAGCAGTGAGCACAGGGATTCGGACACCGGGGAGCTGTTTTTT
>TRBJ2-5|TRBV12-3/TRBV12-4|.|few
CASSLGLKETQYF
TGTGCCAGCAGTTTAGGGCTGAAAGAGACCCAGTACTTC
>TRBJ2-5|TRBV30|.|few
CAWSVRGFQETQYF
TGTGCCTGGAGTGTACGAGGGTTCCAAGAGACCCAGTACTTC
>TRBJ2-1|TRBV7-7|.|.
CASSLTQSSYNEQFF
TGTGCCAGCAGCTTAACCCAGAGCTCCTACAATGAGCAGTTCTTC
>TRBJ2-1|TRBV27|.|few
CASSLGTAPQFF
TGTGCCAGCAGTTTAGGGACGGCCCCCCAGTTCTTC
>TRBJ1-1|TRBV29-1|.|many
CSVENREGWLTEAFF
TGCAGCGTCGAGAACCGGGAGGGCTGGCTCACTGAAGCTTTCTTT
>TRBJ2-7|TRBV18|.|.
CASSLRPEEKRSPTKDEQYF
TGTGCCAGCTCACTACGGCCGGAGGAGAAGCGGTCTCCGACCAAGGACGAGCAGTACTTC
>TRBJ1-5|TRBV12-3/TRBV12-4|.|.
CASRSPEGDNQPQHF
TGTGCCAGCAGATCCCCCGAGGGTGACAATCAGCCCCAGCATTTT
>TRBJ1-1|TRBV29-1|.|.
CSVGQTNTEAFF
TGCAGCGTTGGCCAGACGAACACTGAAGCTTTCTTT
>TRBJ2-7|TRBV6-1|.|many
CASSSTLEGNEQYF
TGTGCCAGCTCCTCCACGTTGGAGGGGAACGAGCAGTACTTC
>TRBJ2-3|TRBV6-4|.|many
CASSLRSGSTDTQYF
TGTGCCAGCAGTTTAAGGAGCGGGAGCACAGATACGCAGTATTTT
>TRBJ1-2|TRBV30|.|few
CAWSVTEGYGYTF
TGTGCCTGGAGTGTAACAGAGGGCTATGGCTACACCTTC
>TRBJ1-2|TRBV2|.|.
CASRRGLNYGYTF
TGTGCCAGCAGGAGAGGTCTCAACTATGGCTACACCTTC
>TRBJ1-5|TRBV29-1|.|.
CSVGQGMDQPQHF
TGCAGCGTTGGGCAGGGGATGGATCAGCCCCAGCATTTT
>TRBJ2-3|TRBV12-3/TRBV12-4|TRBD1|many
CASSSGTGQSDTQYF
TGTGCCAGCAGTTCTGGGACAGGCCAGTCAGATACGCAGTATTTT
>TRBJ2-1|TRBV24-1|TRBD1|few
CATSVRGSLYNEQFF
TGTGCCACCAGTGTCAGGGGGAGCCTTTACAATGAGCAGTTCTTC
>TRBJ1-1|TRBV7-9|TRBD1|few
CASSLGRTGEMNTEAFF
TGTGCCAGCAGCTTAGGGAGGACAGGAGAAATGAACACTGAAGCTTTCTTT
>TRBJ1-2|TRBV11-2|.|few
CASSAWAPGSIYGYTF
TGTGCCAGCAGCGCCTGGGCCCCTGGGAGCATCTATGGCTACACCTTC
>TRBJ2-1|TRBV30|TRBD2|.
CAWTGELAGGLDNEQFF
TGTGCCTGGACGGGGGAACTAGCGGGAGGTCTTGACAATGAGCAGTTCTTC
>TRBJ1-2|TRBV6-5|.|few
CASGSGSRSNGYTF
TGTGCCAGCGGTTCAGGGTCTAGAAGCAATGGCTACACCTTC
>TRBJ2-7|TRBV29-1|.|many
CSVSTGRHYEQYF
TGCAGCGTTTCCACTGGAAGACACTACGAGCAGTACTTC
>TRBJ2-6|TRBV12-3/TRBV12-4|.|many
CASRGRPGANVLTF
TGTGCCAGCAGGGGGAGACCTGGGGCCAACGTCCTGACTTTC
>TRBJ2-7|TRBV6-1|.|few
CASNGGRQYF
TGTGCCAGCAATGGGGGCCGGCAGTACTTC
>TRBJ2-1|TRBV10-3|TRBD2|many
CAISAWGGSYNEQFF
TGTGCCATCAGTGCATGGGGGGGCTCCTACAATGAGCAGTTCTTC
>TRBJ2-5|TRBV2|TRBD2|few
CASSESSGGIGETQYF
TGTGCCAGCAGTGAAAGTAGCGGGGGCATCGGAGAGACCCAGTACTTC
>TRBJ2-6|TRBV19|.|once
CASIQRGTGTSGANVLTF
TGTGCCAGTATCCAGCGGGGGACAGGGACCTCTGGGGCCAACGTCCTGACTTTC
>TRBJ2-1|TRBV5-6|TRBD1|many
CASSWDRGGEQFF
TGTGCCAGCAGCTGGGACAGGGGTGGTGAGCAGTTCTTC
>TRBJ1-1|TRBV24-1|.|few
CATSDGGPEAFF
TGTGCCACCAGTGACGGGGGTCCTGAAGCTTTCTTT